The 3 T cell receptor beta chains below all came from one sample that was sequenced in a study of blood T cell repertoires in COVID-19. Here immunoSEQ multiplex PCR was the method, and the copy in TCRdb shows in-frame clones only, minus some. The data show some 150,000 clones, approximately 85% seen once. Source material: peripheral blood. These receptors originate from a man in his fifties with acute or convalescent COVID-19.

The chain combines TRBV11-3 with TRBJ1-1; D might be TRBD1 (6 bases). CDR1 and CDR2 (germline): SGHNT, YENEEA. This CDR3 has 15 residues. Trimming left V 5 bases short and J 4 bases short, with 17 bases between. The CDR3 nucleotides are TGTGCCAGCAGCCCAGGGGTCGGCCTCGGCACTGAAGCTTTCTTT. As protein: CASSPGVGLGTEAFF.

The CDR3 DNA is TGTGCCTGGAGTGGGAGGGGAGGCTCTGGGGCCAACGTCCTGACTTTC. Residues: CAWSGRGGSGANVLTF. The rearrangement links TRBV30 to TRBJ2-6; perhaps TRBD2 as D (6 bases). The CDR3 is 16 amino acids. V lost 1 base and J lost 0, with 10 bases in between. CDR1 and CDR2 (germline): GTSNPN, SVGIG (reference sequence).

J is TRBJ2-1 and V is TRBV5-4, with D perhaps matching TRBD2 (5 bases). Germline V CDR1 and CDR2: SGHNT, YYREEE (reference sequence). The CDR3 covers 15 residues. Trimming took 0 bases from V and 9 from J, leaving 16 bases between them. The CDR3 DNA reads TGTGCCAGCAGCTTGGGCCATTATGGAGCGGTTGAGCAGTTCTTC. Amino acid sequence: CASSLGHYGAVEQFF.